The following is a T cell receptor beta chain sequence with its context. Its antigen is as yet unknown. The data stem from a study of blood T cells in healthy people across ages. Whole-study findings and limits: Higher diversity and more naive CD4+ cells were features of long-lived donors, compared to aged donors.

The second PCR ran about 6 to 12 cycles with a sample-barcoded 5' primer and J-beta primers. Each cDNA molecule was tagged by a template-switch adaptor with 12 random nucleotides. From the 5' RACE reads, TCRdb called clonotypes with MiXCR, one entry per CDR3 protein. The sample includes roughly 1.4 million distinct CDR3 sequences, almost 60% of them seen just once. Sequenced input: blood. The origin of this receptor is a man aged 18 to 30 in good health.

The CDR3 bases are TGTGCCAGCAGCCAAGTCCCGGGGAGCTCCTACAATGAGCAGTTCTTC. Its translation: CASSQVPGSSYNEQFF. This chain connects TRBV4-2 to TRBJ2-1; possible D gene TRBD2, 5 bases. This CDR3 region has 16 residues. The germline V gene encodes CDR1 LGHNA and CDR2 YNFKEQ. Trimming took off 1 base at V and 0 bases at J, with 10 bases between the two ends.